This TCR beta chain was captured in a study of blood T cell repertoires in COVID-19. Turning to the study itself: Both acute and convalescent COVID-19 samples were obtained from the United States, Italy and Spain. T cells, B-cell-depleted T cells, or PBMCs supplied cDNA or gDNA.

Authors' analysis steps: Amplification from reference gene primers served as the basis for estimated nucleated cell counts. Produced via immunoSEQ multiplex PCR; TCRdb's table is partial and in-frame only. For V, J and clone size, that table is used; D and trimming come from the DNA. The data hold more than 35,000 clones, with roughly 87% observed a single time. The CDR3 is made up of 14 amino acids. Germline trimming cut 10 bases from V and 7 bases from J; bases unmatched to any gene: 10. The germline V gene has CDR1 ENHRY and CDR2 SYGVKD. The rearrangement links TRBV10-3 to TRBJ1-6, with 7 bases lining up with TRBD1. The sequence came from a man aged 55 to 70 with acute or convalescent COVID-19. The sequenced sample was peripheral blood. The CDR3 nucleotides are TGTGCCACTGCTTTTGGGACAGCAAATTCACCCCTCCACTTT. Translating it yields CATAFGTANSPLHF.